These 14 T cell receptor beta chains came from one sample sequenced in a study of shared T cell receptors in the human thymus. TCRdb's table, derived via immunoSEQ multiplex PCR, lists solely in-frame clones and lacks some. The sample yields around 68,000 clones, roughly 95% seen once. The sample taken for sequencing was thymocytes. All receptors derive from a human donor.

The V call is TRBV25-1, the J call TRBJ1-2, with 7 bases that match TRBD1. The length of the CDR3 is 14 residues. CDR1 is MGHDK, CDR2 SYGVNS, per germline. After removal of 5 bases from V and 5 bases from J, the junction contained 8 bases not matched to a gene. The DNA for the CDR3 is TGTGCCAGCAGTCAAAGGGGGCTGTGGTATGGCTACACCTTC. This sequence encodes CASSQRGLWYGYTF.

The chain carries TRBV5-1 and TRBJ1-6, with unresolved D. Trimming removed 4 bases from V and 5 bases from J, with 10 bases in between. Germline V gives CDR1 SGHRS, CDR2 YFSETQ. The CDR3 sequence is 14 residues long. CDR3 DNA: TGCGCCAGCAGCGTCCGGGCCCATAATTCACCCCTCCACTTT. This translates into CASSVRAHNSPLHF.

V gene TRBV18 combines with J gene TRBJ2-5; TRBD1 or TRBD2 may be the D gene (5 bases each). From germline, CDR1 is KGHSH and CDR2 LQKENI. This CDR3 is built from 14 residues. V lost 3 bases, J lost 1 base, and 9 bases lay in between. The CDR3 spells CASSPRELQETQYF. CDR3 sequence (DNA): TGTGCCAGCTCACCCAGGGAGCTCCAAGAGACCCAGTACTTC. Full variable domain (missing parts from reference TRBV18 and TRBJ2-5): NAGVMQNPRHLVRRRGQEARLRCSPMKGHSHVYWYRQLPEEGLKFMVYLQKENIIDESGMPKERFSAEFPKEGPSILRIQQVVRGDSAAYFCASSPRELQETQYFGPGTRLLVL.

The V call is TRBV18, the J call TRBJ2-7; possibly TRBD1 or TRBD2 for D (6 bases each). Trimming stripped 4 bases from V and 2 bases from J, with 24 bases between. CDR1 is KGHSH and CDR2 is LQKENI in the germline V gene. This CDR3 has 18 amino acids. CDR3: CASSRTTPRGLGAYEQYF. The CDR3 DNA reads TGTGCCAGCTCACGGACCACTCCCCGGGGGCTTGGCGCCTACGAGCAGTACTTC.

This chain joins TRBV7-2 and TRBJ2-3; the D gene is possibly TRBD2 (5 bases). The CDR3 covers 17 residues. Germline values: CDR1 SGHTA, CDR2 FQGNSA. V was shortened by 5 bases and J by 4 bases, with 22 bases between the two germline ends. The CDR3 nucleotides are TGTGCCAGCAGCCGCCGGGCCGCGACTAAGCGCGCAGATACGCAGTATTTT. Its protein is CASSRRAATKRADTQYF.

The J gene is TRBJ2-1, the V gene TRBV28; 10 bases fit TRBD2. V trimming: 5 bases; J trimming: 3 bases; junction bases outside the gene matches: 16. Germline V gives CDR1 MDHEN, CDR2 SYDVKM. The CDR3 runs to 19 residues. The CDR3: CASSPGVAGGPGGYNEQFF. The CDR3 nucleotides read TGTGCCAGCAGTCCCGGGGTAGCGGGGGGACCAGGTGGCTACAATGAGCAGTTCTTC.

CDR3 loop: CARSLRVCRNYGYTF. DNA of the CDR3: TGTGCCAGAAGCCTCAGGGTTTGTAGGAACTATGGCTACACCTTC. This chain links TRBV5-3 with TRBJ1-2, with a possible D match to TRBD1 (5 bases). Being an ORF, TRBV5-3 has a function that is uncertain. The CDR3 is 15 amino acids. The V gene lost 4 bases and the J gene lost 2 bases, with 15 bases spanning the gap.

The V gene is TRBV10-3, the J gene TRBJ1-6; maybe TRBD1 (6 bases). The CDR3 has 19 amino acids. The germline V and J ends were trimmed by 0 bases and 1 base, with 16 bases remaining between them. Germline values: CDR1 ENHRY, CDR2 SYGVKD. The CDR3 DNA is TGTGCCATCAGTGAGTCACCAGGGGAGTTCTATTCCTATAATTCACCCCTCCACTTT. Translation gives CAISESPGEFYSYNSPLHF.

The genes are TRBV5-1 and TRBJ1-1, with D possibly TRBD1 on 6 matching bases. Looked up from germline, CDR1 is SGHRS and CDR2 is YFSETQ. The CDR3 sequence is 13 residues long. Trimming removed 3 bases at V and 3 bases at J, with 9 bases between. The CDR3 DNA reads as TGCGCCAGCAGCTACAGGGAGGACACTGAAGCTTTCTTT. Residues: CASSYREDTEAFF.

The chain uses TRBV5-6 and TRBJ1-2; 7 nucleotides align to TRBD1. Germline values: CDR1 SGHDT, CDR2 YYEEEE. The V and J ends lost 4 bases and 1 base, in that order; junction bases with no gene match: 10. There are 16 residues in the CDR3. The CDR3 protein is CASSLGRQGFNYGYTF. The CDR3 nucleotides read TGTGCCAGCAGCCTAGGGAGACAGGGCTTTAACTATGGCTACACCTTC.

The chain joins TRBV18 to TRBJ1-6, with TRBD1 matching 7 bases. Germline CDR1 reads KGHSH; CDR2 reads LQKENI. V was pared by 3 bases and J by 5 bases, with 7 bases of the junction left unmatched. The CDR3 runs 16 residues. The CDR3 DNA sequence: TGTGCCAGCTCACCCCGGGACAGCCCGAATAATTCACCCCTCCACTTT. It encodes CASSPRDSPNNSPLHF. Full variable domain (rest looked up from reference TRBV18 and TRBJ1-6): NAGVMQNPRHLVRRRGQEARLRCSPMKGHSHVYWYRQLPEEGLKFMVYLQKENIIDESGMPKERFSAEFPKEGPSILRIQQVVRGDSAAYFCASSPRDSPNNSPLHFGNGTRLTVT.

The sample holds one count of this clone. V usage is TRBV5-6 and J usage is TRBJ1-5; weak D call: TRBD1 (6 bases). Trimming cost V 0 bases and J 6 bases, with 13 bases left between them. This CDR3 has 15 amino acids. Germline CDR1 and CDR2: SGHDT and YYEEEE. CDR3: CASSLVGGASQPQHF. The DNA for the CDR3 is TGTGCCAGCAGCTTGGTCGGGGGCGCGTCTCAGCCCCAGCATTTT. Combining the CDR3 with reference TRBV5-6 and TRBJ1-5 gives the whole variable domain DAGVTQSPTHLIKTRGQQVTLRCSPKSGHDTVSWYQQALGQGPQFIFQYYEEEERQRGNFPDRFSGHQFPNYSSELNVNALLLGDSALYLCASSLVGGASQPQHFGDGTRLSIL.

In its sample, this clone was seen once. The chain employs TRBV6-6 and TRBJ1-1; D call uncertain. Germline values: CDR1 MNHNY, CDR2 SVGAGI (reference sequence). Between the trimmed V and J ends, which lost 7 bases and 0 bases, there was a span of 3 bases. The CDR3 is 11 residues long. As DNA, the CDR3 is TGTGCCAGCATATTGAACACTGAAGCTTTCTTT. It is translated as CASILNTEAFF.

This clone was seen only once. The rearrangement joins TRBV7-3 to TRBJ2-5; 7 nucleotides line up with TRBD2. The J segment lost 3 bases and the V segment lost 8 bases, leaving 6 bases of the junction unmatched. The CDR3 runs to 13 residues. Per germline, CDR1 SGHTA and CDR2 FQGTGA. CDR3 in amino acids: CASAKGGKETQYF. The CDR3 DNA reads TGTGCCAGCGCGAAGGGAGGGAAAGAGACCCAGTACTTC.